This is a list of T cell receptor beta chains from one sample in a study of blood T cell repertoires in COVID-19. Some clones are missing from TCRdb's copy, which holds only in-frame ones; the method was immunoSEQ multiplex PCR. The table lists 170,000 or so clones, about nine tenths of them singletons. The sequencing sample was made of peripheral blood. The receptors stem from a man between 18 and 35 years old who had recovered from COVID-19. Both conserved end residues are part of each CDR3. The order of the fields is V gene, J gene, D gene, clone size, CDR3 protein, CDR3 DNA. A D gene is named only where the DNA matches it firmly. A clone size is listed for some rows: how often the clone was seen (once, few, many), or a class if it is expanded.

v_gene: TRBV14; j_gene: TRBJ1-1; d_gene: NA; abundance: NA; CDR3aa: CASSPLTEAFF; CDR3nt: TGTGCCAGCAGCCCCTTGACTGAAGCTTTCTTT
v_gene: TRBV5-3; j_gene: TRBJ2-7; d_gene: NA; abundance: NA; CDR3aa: CARSYNRDTSYEQYF; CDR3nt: TGTGCCAGAAGCTACAACCGGGACACCAGCTACGAGCAGTACTTC
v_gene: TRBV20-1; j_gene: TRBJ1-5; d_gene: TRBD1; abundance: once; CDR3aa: CSASLGTGVYSNQPQHF; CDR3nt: TGCAGTGCTAGTTTAGGGACAGGCGTTTATAGCAATCAGCCCCAGCATTTT
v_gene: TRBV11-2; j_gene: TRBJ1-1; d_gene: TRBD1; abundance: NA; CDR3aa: CASSFKGYRGPEAFF; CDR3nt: TGTGCCAGCAGCTTTAAGGGGTACAGGGGCCCTGAAGCTTTCTTT
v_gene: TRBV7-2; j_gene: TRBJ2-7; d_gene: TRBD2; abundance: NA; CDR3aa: CASSLVPSGRLYEQYF; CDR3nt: TGTGCCAGCAGCTTAGTTCCCAGCGGGAGACTTTACGAGCAGTACTTC
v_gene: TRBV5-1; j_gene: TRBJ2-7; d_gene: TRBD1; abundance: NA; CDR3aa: CASSLDGTGAYEQYF; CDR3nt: TGCGCCAGCAGCTTGGATGGGACAGGAGCCTACGAGCAGTACTTC
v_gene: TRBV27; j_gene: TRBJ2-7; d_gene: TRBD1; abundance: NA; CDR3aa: CASSSGDRGFYEQYF; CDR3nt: TGTGCCAGCAGTTCCGGAGACAGGGGGTTCTACGAGCAGTACTTC
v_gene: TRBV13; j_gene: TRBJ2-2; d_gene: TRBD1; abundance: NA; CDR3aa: CASSFRTGGTGELFF; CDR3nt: TGTGCCAGCAGCTTCAGGACAGGGGGGACCGGGGAGCTGTTTTTT
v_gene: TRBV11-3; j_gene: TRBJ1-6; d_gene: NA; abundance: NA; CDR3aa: CASSGGPENSPLHF; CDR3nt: TGTGCCAGCTCGGGGGGACCTGAGAATTCACCCCTCCACTTT
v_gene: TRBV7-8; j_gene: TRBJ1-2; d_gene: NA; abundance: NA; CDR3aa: CASSRRSGYTF; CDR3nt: TGTGCCAGCAGCCGGAGGAGTGGCTACACCTTC
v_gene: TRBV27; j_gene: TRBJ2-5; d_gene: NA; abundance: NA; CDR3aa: CASRSRWLAIEETQYF; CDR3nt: TGTGCCAGCAGGAGCAGGTGGCTAGCGATCGAAGAGACCCAGTACTTC
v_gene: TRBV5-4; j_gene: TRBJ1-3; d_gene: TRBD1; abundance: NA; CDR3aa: CASSVQGAPGNTIYF; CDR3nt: TGTGCCAGCTCCGTACAGGGGGCTCCCGGAAACACCATATATTTT
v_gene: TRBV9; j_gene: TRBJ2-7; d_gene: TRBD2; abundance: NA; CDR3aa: CASGRGNFEQYF; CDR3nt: TGTGCCAGCGGGAGGGGTAATTTCGAGCAGTACTTC
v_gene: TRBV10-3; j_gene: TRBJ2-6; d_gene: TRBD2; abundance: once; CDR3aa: CAILAGDGANVLTF; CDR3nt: TGTGCCATCCTTGCGGGGGATGGGGCCAACGTCCTGACTTTC
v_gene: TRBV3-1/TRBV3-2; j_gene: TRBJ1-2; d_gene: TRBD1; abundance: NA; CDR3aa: CASHSGRGSGQGAGGYTF; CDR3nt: TGTGCCAGCCATTCCGGGCGGGGTTCGGGACAGGGGGCAGGTGGCTACACCTTC
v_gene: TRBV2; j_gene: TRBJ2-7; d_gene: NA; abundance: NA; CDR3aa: CASSVEEQYF; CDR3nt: TGTGCCAGCAGTGTCGAGGAGCAGTACTTC
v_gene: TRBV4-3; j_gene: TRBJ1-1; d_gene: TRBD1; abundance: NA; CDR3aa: CASSQNRGGTEAFF; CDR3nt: TGCGCCAGCAGCCAGAACAGGGGAGGCACTGAAGCTTTCTTT
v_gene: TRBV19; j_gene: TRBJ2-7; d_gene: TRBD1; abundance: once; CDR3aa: CASSPGQGQYEQYF; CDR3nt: TGTGCCAGCTCACCGGGACAGGGGCAGTACGAGCAGTACTTC
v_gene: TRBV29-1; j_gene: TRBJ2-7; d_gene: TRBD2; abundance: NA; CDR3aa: CSVEGRSGSSYEQYF; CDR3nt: TGCAGCGTTGAAGGGAGAAGCGGGAGTTCCTACGAGCAGTACTTC
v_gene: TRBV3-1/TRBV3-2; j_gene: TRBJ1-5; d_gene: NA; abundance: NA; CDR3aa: CASSLRTGPNPPQHF; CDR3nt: TGTGCCAGCAGCCTCCGAACAGGTCCCAATCCGCCCCAGCATTTT
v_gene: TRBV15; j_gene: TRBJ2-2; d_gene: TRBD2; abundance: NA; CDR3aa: CATSRSTSGGNTGELFF; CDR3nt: TGTGCCACCAGCAGATCCACTAGCGGGGGGAACACCGGGGAGCTGTTTTTT
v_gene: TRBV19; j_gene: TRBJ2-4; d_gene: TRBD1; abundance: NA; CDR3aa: CASSIPGTGYENIQYF; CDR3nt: TGTGCCAGTAGTATTCCCGGGACAGGGTATGAAAACATTCAGTACTTC
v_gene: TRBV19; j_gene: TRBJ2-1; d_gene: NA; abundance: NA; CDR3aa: CASWGLSPGSYNEQFF; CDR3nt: TGTGCCAGTTGGGGATTATCTCCGGGGTCCTACAATGAGCAGTTCTTC
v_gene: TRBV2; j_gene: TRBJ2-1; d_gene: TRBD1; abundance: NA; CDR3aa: CAKTGYNEQFF; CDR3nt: TGTGCCAAGACAGGGTACAATGAGCAGTTCTTC
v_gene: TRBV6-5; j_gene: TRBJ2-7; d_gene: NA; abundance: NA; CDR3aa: CASSHTSASYEQYF; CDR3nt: TGTGCCAGCAGTCACACTAGTGCCTCCTACGAGCAGTACTTC
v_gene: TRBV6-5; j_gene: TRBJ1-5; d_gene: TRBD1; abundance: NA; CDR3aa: CASSTGGNQPQHF; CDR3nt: TGTGCCAGCTCAACAGGGGGCAATCAGCCCCAGCATTTT
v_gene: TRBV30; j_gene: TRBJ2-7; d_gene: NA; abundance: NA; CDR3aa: CAWTPGRYEQYF; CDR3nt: TGTGCCTGGACGCCAGGGAGGTACGAGCAGTACTTC
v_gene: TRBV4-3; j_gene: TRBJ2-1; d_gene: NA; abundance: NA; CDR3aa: CASSQDLLASYNEQFF; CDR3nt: TGCGCCAGCAGCCAAGATCTCCTAGCGTCCTACAATGAGCAGTTCTTC
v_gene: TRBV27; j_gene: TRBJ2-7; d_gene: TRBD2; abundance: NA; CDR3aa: CASSWTSEGYEQYF; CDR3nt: TGTGCCAGCAGTTGGACTAGCGAGGGGTACGAGCAGTACTTC
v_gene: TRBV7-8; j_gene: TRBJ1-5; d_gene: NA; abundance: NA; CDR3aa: CASSLLQGGPNQPQHF; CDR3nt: TGTGCCAGCAGCTTATTGCAAGGGGGTCCGAATCAGCCCCAGCATTTT
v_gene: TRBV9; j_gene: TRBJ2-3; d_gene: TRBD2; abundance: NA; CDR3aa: CASSLRTSPPEMAQYF; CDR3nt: TGTGCCAGCAGCCTCAGGACTAGTCCGCCGGAAATGGCGCAGTATTTT
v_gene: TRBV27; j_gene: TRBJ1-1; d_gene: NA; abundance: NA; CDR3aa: CASSLDPGQYTEAFF; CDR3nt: TGTGCCAGCAGTTTGGACCCAGGACAGTACACTGAAGCTTTCTTT
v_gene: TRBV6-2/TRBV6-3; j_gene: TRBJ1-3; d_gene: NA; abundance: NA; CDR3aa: CASSYRTQGGSGNTIYF; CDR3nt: TGTGCCAGCAGTTACCGGACGCAAGGGGGCTCTGGAAACACCATATATTTT
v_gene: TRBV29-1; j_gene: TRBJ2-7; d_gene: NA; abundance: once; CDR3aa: CSVDSGNSYEQYF; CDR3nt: TGCAGCGTTGATTCCGGGAACTCCTACGAGCAGTACTTC
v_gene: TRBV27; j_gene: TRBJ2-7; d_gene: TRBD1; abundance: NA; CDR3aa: CASRTGTGPEEQYF; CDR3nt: TGTGCCAGCAGAACCGGGACAGGGCCGGAGGAGCAGTACTTC
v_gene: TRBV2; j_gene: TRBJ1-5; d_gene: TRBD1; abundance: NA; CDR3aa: CASSEAWTGLQPQHF; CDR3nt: TGTGCCAGCAGTGAAGCGTGGACAGGGCTTCAGCCCCAGCATTTT
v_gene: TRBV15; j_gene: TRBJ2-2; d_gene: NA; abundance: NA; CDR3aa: CATSRDLGGTGELFF; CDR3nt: TGTGCCACCAGCAGAGATCTCGGGGGCACCGGGGAGCTGTTTTTT
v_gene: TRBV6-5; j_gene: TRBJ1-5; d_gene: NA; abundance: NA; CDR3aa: CASSYSQSQPQHF; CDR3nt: TGTGCCAGCAGTTACTCGCAGTCTCAGCCCCAGCATTTT
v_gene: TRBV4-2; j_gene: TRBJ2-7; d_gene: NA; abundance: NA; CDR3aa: CASSQDHPLQGNEQYF; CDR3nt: TGTGCCAGCAGCCAAGATCACCCTCTCCAGGGGAACGAGCAGTACTTC